This is a list of T cell receptor beta chains from one sample in a study of T cells in Graves' hyperthyroidism and ophthalmopathy. TCRdb re-called the multiplex PCR reads with MiXCR, one entry per CDR3 protein. The sample records roughly 500,000 distinct CDR3 sequences, about 15% being singletons. What was sequenced was blood. The origin of the receptors is a woman aged 30 to 39 with Graves' hyperthyroidism that later progressed to Graves' ophthalmopathy. Each CDR3 is given with its conserved first and last residue. D genes are given only for firm matches. Size values are once, few and many counts, or a class for expanded clones, and some rows have none.

TRBJ1-5 . . TRBV7-8 TGTGCCAGCAGCTTAGGAATGGGGGTCAACCAGCCCCAGCATTTT CASSLGMGVNQPQHF
TRBJ1-1 many . TRBV30 TGTGCCTCAGCAGGGGTTTACACTGAAGCTTTCTTT CASAGVYTEAFF
TRBJ2-2 . . TRBV29-1 TGCAGCGTTGAACGGCAGGCGAACACCGGGGAGCTGTTTTTT CSVERQANTGELFF
TRBJ2-1 . TRBD1 TRBV9 TGTGCCAGCAGCGGGGGGGGACAGGGGTACAATGAGCAGTTCTTC CASSGGGQGYNEQFF
TRBJ2-3 few . TRBV7-9 TGTGCCAGCAGCCCGCCCCTTAGCAGGAGGTCCACAGATACGCAGTATTTT CASSPPLSRRSTDTQYF
TRBJ1-1 many . TRBV5-1 TGCGCCAGCAGCCCATCCGATGGGGGGCGGTCCACTGAAGCTTTCTTT CASSPSDGGRSTEAFF
TRBJ2-1 many TRBD2 TRBV28 TGTGCCAGCAGTTGGGGGGGCTCCTACAATGAGCAGTTCTTC CASSWGGSYNEQFF
TRBJ1-3 . TRBD1 TRBV28 TGTGCCAGCAGTCCCTCCGGGACAGGGGGATACACCATATATTTT CASSPSGTGGYTIYF
TRBJ2-7 many . TRBV12-3/TRBV12-4 TGTGCCAGCACCTTAATGGGTGTTTGGGAGCAGTACTTC CASTLMGVWEQYF
TRBJ2-3 few TRBD1 TRBV5-1 TGCGCCAGCAGCTACGGGACAGGGCCAGATACGCAGTATTTT CASSYGTGPDTQYF